This T cell receptor beta chain was sequenced in a study of shared clonotypes between healthy human individuals. In the study overall: The plates for each donor numbered three CD4 naive, three CD4 memory, two CD8 naive and one CD8 memory. Study-wide findings and caveats: In contrast to clonotypes shared by all four donors, non-shared clonotypes had lower generation probabilities.

The assay was carried out at the deep level. Researchers divided each subset's genomic DNA evenly across several immunoSEQ plates. The data were produced by immunoSEQ multiplex PCR, yet TCRdb's version contains in-frame clones alone and is incomplete. The sample consists of around 1,900,000 clones, just over 90% of them appearing once. Naivety among CD8 cells was defined by CD45RO negativity and positive CCR7 selection, thereby excluding terminally differentiated effector memory CD45RA+ cells. To note about this clone: Its matching antigen is unknown.

The junction had 4 bases not matched to a gene; V was cut back by 1 base and J by 4 bases. There are 15 residues in the CDR3. Germline CDR1 is SGHNT and CDR2 is YENEEA. The sequence derives from a man aged 18 to 29 in good health. Some clones in this sample may be carry-over from other donors' samples. V is TRBV11-3 and J is TRBJ2-3; TRBD1 matches at 8 bases. The sample taken for sequencing was naive CD8+ T cells from PBMCs. As DNA, the CDR3 is TGTGCCAGCAGCTTAGGGGCAGGGGGCCCAGATACGCAGTATTTT. Amino acid sequence: CASSLGAGGPDTQYF.